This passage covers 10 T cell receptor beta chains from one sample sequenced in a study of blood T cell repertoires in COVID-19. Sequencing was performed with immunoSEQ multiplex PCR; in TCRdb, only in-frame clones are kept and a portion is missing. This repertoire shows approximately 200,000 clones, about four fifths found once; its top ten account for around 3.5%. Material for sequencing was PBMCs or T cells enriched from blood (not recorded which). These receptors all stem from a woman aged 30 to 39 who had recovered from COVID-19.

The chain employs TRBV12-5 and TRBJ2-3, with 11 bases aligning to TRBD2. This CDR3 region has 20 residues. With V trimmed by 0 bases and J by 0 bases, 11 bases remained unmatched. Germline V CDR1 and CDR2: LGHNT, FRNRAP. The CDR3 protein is CASGLVRSLAGVASTDTQYF. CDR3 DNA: TGTGCTAGTGGTTTGGTTCGATCACTAGCGGGGGTCGCTAGCACAGATACGCAGTATTTT.

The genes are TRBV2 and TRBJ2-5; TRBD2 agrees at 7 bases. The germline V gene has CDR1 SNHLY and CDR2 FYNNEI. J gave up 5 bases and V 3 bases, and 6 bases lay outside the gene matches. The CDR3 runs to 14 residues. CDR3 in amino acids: CASSDLAGDETQYF. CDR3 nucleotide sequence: TGTGCCAGCAGTGACCTTGCGGGAGACGAGACCCAGTACTTC.

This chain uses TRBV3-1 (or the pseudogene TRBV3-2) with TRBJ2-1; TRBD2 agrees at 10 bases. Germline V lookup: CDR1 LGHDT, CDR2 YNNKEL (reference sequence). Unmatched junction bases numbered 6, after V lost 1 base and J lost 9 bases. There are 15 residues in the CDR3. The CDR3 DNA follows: TGTGCCAGCAGCCAAGGACTAGCGGGCGGTGGTGAGCAGTTCTTC. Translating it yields CASSQGLAGGGEQFF.

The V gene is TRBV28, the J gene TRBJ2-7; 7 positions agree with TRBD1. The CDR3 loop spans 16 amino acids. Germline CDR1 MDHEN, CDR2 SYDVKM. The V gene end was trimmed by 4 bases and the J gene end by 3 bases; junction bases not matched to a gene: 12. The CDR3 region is CASSSLGGPRSYEQYV. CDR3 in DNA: TGTGCCAGCAGTTCCCTAGGGGGCCCCAGGAGCTACGAGCAGTACGTC.

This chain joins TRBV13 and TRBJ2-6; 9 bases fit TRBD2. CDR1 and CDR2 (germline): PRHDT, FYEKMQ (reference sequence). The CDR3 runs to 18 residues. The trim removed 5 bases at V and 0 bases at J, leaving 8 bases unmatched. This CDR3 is CASSPLGREGSGANVLTF. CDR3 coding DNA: TGTGCCAGCAGCCCCCTGGGGCGGGAGGGCTCTGGGGCCAACGTCCTGACTTTC.

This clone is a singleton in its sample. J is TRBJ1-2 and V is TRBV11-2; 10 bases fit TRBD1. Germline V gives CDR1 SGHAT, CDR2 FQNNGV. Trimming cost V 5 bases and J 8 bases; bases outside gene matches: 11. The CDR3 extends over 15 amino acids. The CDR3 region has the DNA TGTGCCAGCAGCACGTCCGGGACAGGGGTTGGAGGCTACACCTTC. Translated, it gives CASSTSGTGVGGYTF.

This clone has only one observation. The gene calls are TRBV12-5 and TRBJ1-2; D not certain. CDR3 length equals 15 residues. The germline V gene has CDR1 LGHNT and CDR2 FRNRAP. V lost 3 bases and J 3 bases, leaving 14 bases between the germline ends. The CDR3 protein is CASGFKQALHYGYTF. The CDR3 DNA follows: TGTGCTAGTGGTTTTAAGCAGGCCTTACACTATGGCTACACCTTC.

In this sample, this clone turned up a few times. CDR3 bases: TGTGCCAGTAATTCCCCCGACGGCGGGACCTCTGGGGCCAACGTCCTGACTTTC. Translated: CASNSPDGGTSGANVLTF. The chain couples TRBV19 to TRBJ2-6; possible D gene TRBD2, 6 bases. CDR1 and CDR2 from the germline V gene are LNHDA and SQIVND (reference sequence). Trimming took 7 bases from V and 0 from J, leaving 19 bases between them. The CDR3 has 18 amino acids.

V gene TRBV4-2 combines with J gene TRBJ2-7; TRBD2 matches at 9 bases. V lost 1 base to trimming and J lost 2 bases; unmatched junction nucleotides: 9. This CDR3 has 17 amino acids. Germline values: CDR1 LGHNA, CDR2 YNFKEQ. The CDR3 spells CASSQVGQREAPYEQYF. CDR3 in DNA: TGTGCCAGCAGCCAAGTTGGGCAGCGGGAGGCCCCCTACGAGCAGTACTTC.

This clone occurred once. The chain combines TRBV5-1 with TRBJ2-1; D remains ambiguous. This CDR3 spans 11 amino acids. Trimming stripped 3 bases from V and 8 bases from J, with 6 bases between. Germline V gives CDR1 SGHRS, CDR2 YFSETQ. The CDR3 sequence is CASSSRYEQFF. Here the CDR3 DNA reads TGCGCCAGCAGCTCCCGGTATGAGCAGTTCTTC.